The rows below give T cell receptor beta chains drawn from one sample of a study of cytomegalovirus exposure and HLA in healthy donors. Sequencing used immunoSEQ multiplex PCR; TCRdb keeps in-frame clones, though not all of them. The sample records some 100,000 clones, 70% to 90% being singletons. Input material: PBMCs. The receptors were gathered from a man aged 18 to 35 in good health and CMV-seropositive. Each CDR3 is given with its conserved first and last residue.

v_call	j_call	cdr3_aa
TRBV9	TRBJ1-1	CASSAQGTVNTEAFF
TRBV7-2	TRBJ2-7	CASSSRTSGGREQYF
TRBV15	TRBJ1-5	CATSREQGPQPQHF
TRBV27	TRBJ2-3	CASCRGGSADTQYF
TRBV2	TRBJ1-6	CASSDQQGGTSPLHF
TRBV6-6	TRBJ2-1	CASERGRLAYNEQFF
TRBV18	TRBJ2-1	CASSPPSGGSYNEQFF
TRBV13	TRBJ2-7	CASSLGGGAAYEQYF
TRBV19	TRBJ1-1	CASSTGSGATEAFF
TRBV14	TRBJ1-2	CASSPDRGNLNYGYTF
TRBV6-5	TRBJ1-1	CASRTGQVTEAFF
TRBV6-4	TRBJ2-3	CASSQTSGAADTQYF
TRBV4-3	TRBJ2-2	CASSQEVGSTGELFF
TRBV4-3	TRBJ2-1	CASSQDWTSGGYNEQFF
TRBV5-4	TRBJ2-2	CASSPDKFHTGELFF
TRBV6-1	TRBJ2-7	CATTHRGFPSEQYF
TRBV6-1	TRBJ1-1	CASSVQQGSGTEAFF
TRBV2	TRBJ2-2	CASREDSWTGELFF
TRBV5-1	TRBJ2-1	CASSLEVARSYNEQFF
TRBV27	TRBJ1-4	CASSLRQAGNEKLFF
TRBV5-1	TRBJ2-5	CASRIGTRETQYF
TRBV7-7	TRBJ2-1	CARGLADYFSYNEQFF
TRBV5-8	TRBJ2-3	CASSLGADRGLDTQYF
TRBV6-6	TRBJ1-2	CASRARDLTNYGYTF
TRBV6-1	TRBJ2-1	CASSDPAGGSYNEQFF
TRBV27	TRBJ1-2	CASSRTAVMGYTF
TRBV5-1	TRBJ2-7	CASSPIGRNTRLYEQYF
TRBV5-4	TRBJ1-6	CASSHGQGDNSPLHF
TRBV9	TRBJ2-5	CASSVSGTGGETQYF
TRBV28	TRBJ2-7	CASSSGGGTDSYEQYF
TRBV2	TRBJ2-3	CASSEPGLTDTQYF
TRBV27	TRBJ1-1	CASSKQNLQGRMNTEAFF
TRBV2	TRBJ2-3	CASDARGGLGDTQYF
TRBV27	TRBJ1-1	CASSLLGRNTEAFF
TRBV27	TRBJ2-6	CASGRGLGVSGANVLTF
TRBV7-6	TRBJ2-1	CASSSAPSQGYNEQFF
TRBV27	TRBJ2-3	CASSPIAGEEEDTQYF
TRBV7-2	TRBJ2-7	CASSLALDWSRNEQYF
TRBV19	TRBJ2-7	CASSIGDSGYEQYF
TRBV18	TRBJ1-1	CASSPLTGTGGKGTEAFF
TRBV7-6	TRBJ2-4	CASSLGPGNKNIQYF
TRBV5-1	TRBJ2-1	CASSPSGTGYNEQFF
TRBV4-2	TRBJ1-4	CASSQASGTGDEKLFF
TRBV4-3	TRBJ1-2	CASSLRRGRGRYTF
TRBV5-1	TRBJ2-5	CASSATQYQETQYF
TRBV6-5	TRBJ1-5	CASSRQGGQPQHF
TRBV11-2	TRBJ2-1	CASSLTGGGTYNEQFF
TRBV19	TRBJ1-2	CASTGQGYYGYTF
TRBV29-1	TRBJ1-2	CSVTLRSGYTF
TRBV6-5	TRBJ1-1	CASRGNPGTANEAFF
TRBV6-1	TRBJ1-5	CASSEAGPGGYQPQHF
TRBV29-1	TRBJ2-7	CSGTDDRSYEQYF